This T cell receptor (beta chain) was recorded in a study of T-cell reconstitution after alpha-beta-depleted transplantation in children. Findings of the study overall: Newly produced T cells mostly provided counts and TCRbeta diversity after one year, as hyperexpanded clones declined. About two months after transplant, alpha-beta T cells reportedly came from several hundred expanded graft clones.

A remark on this clonotype: Its specificity is unknown.

The TCRbeta library incorporated unique molecular identifiers. TCRdb called the PCR reads again in MiXCR, with one record for every CDR3 protein. The table includes about 980,000 distinct CDR3 sequences, about 31% detected once. CDR3 length: 15 amino acids. V was shortened by 4 bases and J by 5 bases, with 17 bases between the two germline ends. Germline CDR1 is SGHVS and CDR2 is FNYEAQ. This rearrangement joins TRBV7-6 to TRBJ2-5; the D gene is possibly TRBD1 (6 bases). The clonotype originates from a boy under two years old who had a stem cell transplant for SCID, so the T cells may come from the graft donor. The sample in question was PBMCs, mostly from graft donor cells, obtained 360 days after TCRalphabeta/CD19-depleted stem cell transplant. This CDR3 reads CASSYAGRRGETQYF. The DNA of the CDR3 is TGTGCCAGCAGCTACGCGGGCCGAAGGGGGGAGACCCAGTACTTC.